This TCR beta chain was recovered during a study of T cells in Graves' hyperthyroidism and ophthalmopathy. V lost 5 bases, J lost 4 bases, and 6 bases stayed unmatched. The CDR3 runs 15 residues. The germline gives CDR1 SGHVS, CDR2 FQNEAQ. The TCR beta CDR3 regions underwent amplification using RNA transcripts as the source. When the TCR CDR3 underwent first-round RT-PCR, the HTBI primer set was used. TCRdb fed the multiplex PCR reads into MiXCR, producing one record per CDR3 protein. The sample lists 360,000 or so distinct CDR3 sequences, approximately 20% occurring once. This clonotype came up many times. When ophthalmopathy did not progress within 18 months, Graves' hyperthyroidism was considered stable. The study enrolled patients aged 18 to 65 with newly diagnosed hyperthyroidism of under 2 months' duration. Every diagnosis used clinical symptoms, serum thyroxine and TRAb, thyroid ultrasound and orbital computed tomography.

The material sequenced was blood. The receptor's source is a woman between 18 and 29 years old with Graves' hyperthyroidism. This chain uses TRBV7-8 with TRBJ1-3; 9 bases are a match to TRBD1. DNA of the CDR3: TGTGCCAGCAGCCTTCGGACAGGGGAGGGAAACACCATATATTTT. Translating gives CASSLRTGEGNTIYF. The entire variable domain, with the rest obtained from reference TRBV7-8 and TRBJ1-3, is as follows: GAGVSQSPRYKVAKRGQDVALRCDPISGHVSLFWYQQALGQGPEFLTYFQNEAQLDKSGLPSDRFFAERPEGSVSTLKIQRTQQEDSAVYLCASSLRTGEGNTIYFGEGSWLTVV.